A selection of T cell receptor beta chains follows, all from one sample in a study of cytomegalovirus exposure and HLA in healthy donors. Produced via immunoSEQ multiplex PCR; TCRdb's table is partial and in-frame only. The data show approximately 65,000 clones, about 95% seen once. The sample taken for sequencing was PBMCs. Every receptor here comes from a woman aged 18 to 35 in good health and CMV-seronegative. Both conserved end residues are part of each CDR3. Fields, in order: V gene, D gene, J gene, clone size, CDR3 DNA, CDR3 protein. The D gene is left open where the match is weak. Clone size is stated in some rows and not others, as once, few, many or a class when expanded.

>TRBV27|TRBD1|TRBJ1-2|-
TGTGCCAGCAGTTTGTCGCCGGACAGGGCTTACGGCTACACCTTC
CASSLSPDRAYGYTF
>TRBV18|-|TRBJ2-1|once
TGTGCCAGCTCACCCCCGGGAACAGACAATGAGCAGTTCTTC
CASSPPGTDNEQFF
>TRBV30|-|TRBJ2-5|-
TGTGCCTGGAGCCCTTCTCGGGAGACCCAGTACTTC
CAWSPSRETQYF
>TRBV5-6|TRBD1|TRBJ2-3|-
TGTGCCAGCAGCTTGGCGACAGGGGCCCCAGATACGCAGTATTTT
CASSLATGAPDTQYF
>TRBV19|-|TRBJ1-1|-
TGTGCCAGTAGCCTCAACACCCAGGACACTGAAGCTTTCTTT
CASSLNTQDTEAFF
>TRBV6-4|TRBD1|TRBJ2-2|-
TGTGCCAGCAGCCTCGGGACAGGGGGTGCCGGGGAGCTGTTTTTT
CASSLGTGGAGELFF
>TRBV19|-|TRBJ2-2|-
TGTGCCAGTAGTGGATTACAGGGCCCGAACACCGGGGAGCTGTTTTTT
CASSGLQGPNTGELFF
>TRBV5-6|-|TRBJ2-7|once
TGTGCCAGCAGCTTCACAGGAACAGGACGCTACGAGCAGTACTTC
CASSFTGTGRYEQYF
>TRBV5-6|TRBD1|TRBJ1-1|-
TGTGCCAGCAGCACAGGGGTAGGAGCTGAAGCTTTCTTT
CASSTGVGAEAFF
>TRBV20-1|-|TRBJ2-5|-
TGCAGTGCCACAGAGCAAGAGACCCAGTACTTC
CSATEQETQYF
>TRBV18|-|TRBJ1-3|-
TGTGCCAGCTCACCACAGGGGACTGGAAACACCATATATTTT
CASSPQGTGNTIYF
>TRBV30|-|TRBJ2-7|-
TGTGCCTGGACCAGACAGTACAGCTCCTACGAGCAGTACTTC
CAWTRQYSSYEQYF
>TRBV4-1|TRBD1|TRBJ1-1|-
TGCGCCAGCAGCCAAGATAGATTGACAGGGCTTGAAGCTTTCTTT
CASSQDRLTGLEAFF
>TRBV19|-|TRBJ1-5|-
TGTGCCAGTAGTACGCGGGGAGGCGGGGACAATCAGCCCCAGCATTTT
CASSTRGGGDNQPQHF
>TRBV10-2|TRBD1|TRBJ2-3|-
TGCGCCAGCAGTGAGTCGACACAGGGGGCAATAGATACGCAGTATTTT
CASSESTQGAIDTQYF
>TRBV4-3|-|TRBJ2-6|-
TGCGCCAGCAGCCAAGATGGGGGCGCTGGGGCCAACGTCCTGACTTTC
CASSQDGGAGANVLTF
>TRBV30|TRBD2|TRBJ2-3|-
TGTGCCTGGGGAGGGAGCGGGGATTTACAGTATTTT
CAWGGSGDLQYF
>TRBV4-3|-|TRBJ2-5|-
TGCGCCAGCAGCCAAGATGGGCGCGGGGTACAAGAGACCCAGTACTTC
CASSQDGRGVQETQYF
>TRBV30|TRBD1|TRBJ1-1|-
TGTGCCTGGACGGACAGGGAGGCTTTCTTT
CAWTDREAFF
>TRBV10-2|TRBD1|TRBJ2-1|-
TGCGCCAGCGGACTCCAGGGGGTATTTTTCTTC
CASGLQGVFFF
>TRBV6-1|TRBD2|TRBJ2-7|medium-sized
TGTGCCAGCAGTGGCACTAGCGGGGAATCCTACGAGCAGTACTTC
CASSGTSGESYEQYF
>TRBV6-5|-|TRBJ2-2|-
TGTGCCAGCAGTTATCGGCGAGGGAACACCGGGGAGCTGTTTTTT
CASSYRRGNTGELFF
>TRBV5-1|-|TRBJ2-1|-
TGCGCCAGCAGCTTATGGAGGGACCACAATGAGCAGTTCTTC
CASSLWRDHNEQFF
>TRBV6-6|TRBD1|TRBJ2-7|-
TGTGCCAGCAGTTACTCGACAGGGGGCGTCGGCGAGCAGTACTTC
CASSYSTGGVGEQYF
>TRBV7-9|-|TRBJ2-7|-
TGTGCCAGCAGCCTGAGCTCCTACGAGCAGTACTTC
CASSLSSYEQYF
>TRBV19|TRBD2|TRBJ2-4|-
TGTGCCAGTAGTTCGCGACTAGCGGGAGGACTAGCCAAAAACATTCAGTACTTC
CASSSRLAGGLAKNIQYF
>TRBV7-2|TRBD2|TRBJ2-5|once
TGTGCCAGCAGCTTAACTAGCGGGAGTTGGGAGACCCAGTACTTC
CASSLTSGSWETQYF
>TRBV27|TRBD2|TRBJ2-1|few
TGTGCCAGCAGTGGGGGACTAGCGGGAGGACGAGCCTTAGCCCATGAGCAGTTCTTC
CASSGGLAGGRALAHEQFF
>TRBV9|-|TRBJ2-7|-
TGTGCCAGCAGCGTCGGAGGGCCCTACGAGCAGTACTTC
CASSVGGPYEQYF
>TRBV5-6|TRBD1|TRBJ1-5|-
TGTGCCAGCAGTGGACAGGAGGGCAATCAGCCCCAGCATTTT
CASSGQEGNQPQHF
>TRBV4-1|TRBD1|TRBJ2-3|-
TGCGCCAGCAGCCAAGATCAGACAGGGGGTCGCACAGATACGCAGTATTTT
CASSQDQTGGRTDTQYF
>TRBV6-5|TRBD1|TRBJ2-7|-
TGTGCCAGCAGTTACGGGACAGGGGGTGAGCAGTACTTC
CASSYGTGGEQYF
>TRBV7-2|TRBD2|TRBJ2-5|-
TGTGCCAGCAGCCCCGGACTAGCGGGTGGGTACCAAGAGACCCAGTACTTC
CASSPGLAGGYQETQYF
>TRBV7-9|-|TRBJ1-1|-
TGTGCCAGCAGTGACTCGTACACTGAAGCTTTCTTT
CASSDSYTEAFF
>TRBV6-7|-|TRBJ2-3|-
TGTGCCAGCAGTTCCCTAAAAGGGGGTAATGGTACGCAGTATTTT
CASSSLKGGNGTQYF
>TRBV11-2|-|TRBJ1-2|-
TGTGCCAGCTCTGCCATCCGGGGGATGTTGAACTATGGCTACACCTTC
CASSAIRGMLNYGYTF
>TRBV5-6|-|TRBJ1-2|-
TGTGCCAGCAGCTTACAGGGACCTCACTATGGCTACACCTTC
CASSLQGPHYGYTF
>TRBV10-3|-|TRBJ2-5|-
TGTGCCATCAGACCGTCCGTCGGGGCGGGGGAGACCCAGTACTTC
CAIRPSVGAGETQYF
>TRBV5-4|TRBD1|TRBJ1-6|-
TGTGCCAGCAGCCCTACTCCCGGGACAGGGCGCTCACCCCTCCACTTT
CASSPTPGTGRSPLHF
>TRBV19|-|TRBJ1-1|-
TGTGCCAGTAGTCGCCTAAGTAGTCCCACTGAAGCTTTCTTT
CASSRLSSPTEAFF